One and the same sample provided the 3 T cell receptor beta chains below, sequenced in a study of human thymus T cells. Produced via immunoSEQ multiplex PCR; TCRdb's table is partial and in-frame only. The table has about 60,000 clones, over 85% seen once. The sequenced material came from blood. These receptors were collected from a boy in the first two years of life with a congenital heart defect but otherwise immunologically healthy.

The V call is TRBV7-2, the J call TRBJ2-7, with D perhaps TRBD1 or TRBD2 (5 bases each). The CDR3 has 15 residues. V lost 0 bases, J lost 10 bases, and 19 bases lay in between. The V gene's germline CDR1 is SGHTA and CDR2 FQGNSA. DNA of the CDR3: TGTGCCAGCAGCTTAGCGCTCGGGACCCAGTACGGTCAGTACTTC. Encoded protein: CASSLALGTQYGQYF. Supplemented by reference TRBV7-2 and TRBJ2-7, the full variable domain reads GAGVSQSPSNKVTEKGKDVELRCDPISGHTALYWYRQSLGQGLEFLIYFQGNSAPDKSGLPSDRFSAERTGGSVSTLTIQRTQQEDSAVYLCASSLALGTQYGQYFGPGTRLTVT.

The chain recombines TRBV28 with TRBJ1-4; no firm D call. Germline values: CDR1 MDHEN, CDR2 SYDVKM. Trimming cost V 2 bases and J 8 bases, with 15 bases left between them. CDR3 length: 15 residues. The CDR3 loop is CASSLISRFVEKLFF. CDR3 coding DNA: TGTGCCAGCAGTTTAATATCCCGTTTTGTGGAAAAACTGTTTTTT.

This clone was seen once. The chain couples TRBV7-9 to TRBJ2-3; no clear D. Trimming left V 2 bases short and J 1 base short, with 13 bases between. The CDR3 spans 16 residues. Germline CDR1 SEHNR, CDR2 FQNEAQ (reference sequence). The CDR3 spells CASSLSLGTGTDTQYF. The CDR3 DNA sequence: TGTGCCAGCAGCTTAAGTCTTGGCACCGGCACAGATACGCAGTATTTT. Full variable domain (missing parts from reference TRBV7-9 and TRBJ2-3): DTGVSQNPRHKITKRGQNVTFRCDPISEHNRLYWYRQTLGQGPEFLTYFQNEAQLEKSRLLSDRFSAERPKGSFSTLEIQRTEQGDSAMYLCASSLSLGTGTDTQYFGPGTRLTVL.